The source of this T cell receptor beta chain is a study of technical replicates of blood from a handful of donors. Produced via immunoSEQ multiplex PCR; TCRdb's table is partial and in-frame only. The profile shows about 61,000 clones, roughly 97% of them singletons. The sequencing input was T cells isolated from PBMCs. The receptor was isolated from a human donor in good health.

CDR3 bases: TGTGCCAGTGGGACTAGCGGCTACAATGAGCAGTTCTTC. It specifies CASGTSGYNEQFF. This chain uses TRBV28 with TRBJ2-1; TRBD2 matches 11 bases. The V segment lost 9 bases and the J segment 3 bases; nucleotides outside the gene matches: 1. This CDR3 is built from 13 residues. In germline, CDR1 is MDHEN, CDR2 SYDVKM.